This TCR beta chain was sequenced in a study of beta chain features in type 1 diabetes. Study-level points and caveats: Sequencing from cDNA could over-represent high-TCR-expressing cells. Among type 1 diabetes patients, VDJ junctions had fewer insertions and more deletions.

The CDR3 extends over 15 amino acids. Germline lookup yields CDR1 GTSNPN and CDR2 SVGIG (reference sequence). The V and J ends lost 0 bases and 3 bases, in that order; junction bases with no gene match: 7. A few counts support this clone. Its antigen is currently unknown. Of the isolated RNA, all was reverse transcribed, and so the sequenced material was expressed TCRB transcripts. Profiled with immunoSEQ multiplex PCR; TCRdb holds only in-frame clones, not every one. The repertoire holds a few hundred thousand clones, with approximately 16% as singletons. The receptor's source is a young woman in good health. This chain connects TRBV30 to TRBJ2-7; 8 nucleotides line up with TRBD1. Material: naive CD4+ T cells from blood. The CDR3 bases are TGTGCCTGGAGTGTTCGGGACAGGAGAAACTACGAGCAGTACTTC. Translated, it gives CAWSVRDRRNYEQYF.